Below, one T cell receptor beta chain is given with its context. Its antigen is undetermined. The data are from a study of T cell responses to AZD1222 COVID-19 vaccine. V lost 5 bases to trimming and J lost 4 bases; unmatched junction nucleotides: 8. The germline V gene has CDR1 MNHEY and CDR2 SVGAGI. The CDR3 sequence is 15 residues long. Study findings and constraints: After two AZD1222 doses, spike-specific TCR breadth and depth rose versus day 0. At baseline, just a handful of AZD1222 recipients tested seropositive. Targets within unmutated variant regions were reportedly found for nearly half of spike-specific TCRs.

Here immunoSEQ multiplex PCR was the method, and the copy in TCRdb shows in-frame clones only, minus some. The sample records about 73,000 clones, approximately 87% being singletons. The TCR originated in an adult who received the AZD1222 COVID-19 vaccine. V usage is TRBV6-5 and J usage is TRBJ1-2; the match to TRBD1 covers 9 bases. The input for sequencing was peripheral blood, taken 28 days after the second AZD1222 dose. The CDR3 reads CASSPWDREGYGYTF. CDR3 nucleotide sequence: TGTGCCAGCAGTCCATGGGACAGGGAAGGCTATGGCTACACCTTC.